The 17 T cell receptor beta chains listed next were all sequenced from one sample in a study of blood T cell repertoires in COVID-19. The table came from immunoSEQ multiplex PCR; TCRdb's copy has only in-frame clones and leaves some out. The table lists 250,000 to 300,000 clones, 90% of them singletons. The sequenced material came from peripheral blood. These receptors all stem from a woman aged 60-70 years with COVID-19, enrolled during active disease.

J is TRBJ2-7 and V is TRBV11-3, with 10 positions matching TRBD1. V lost 3 bases and J lost 2; bases outside the gene matches: 1. The CDR3 is 14 residues long. The germline gives CDR1 SGHNT, CDR2 YENEEA. CDR3 loop: CASSLDRGTYEQYF. In DNA form, the CDR3 reads TGTGCCAGCAGCTTGGACAGGGGGACCTACGAGCAGTACTTC.

This clone was seen a single time. As DNA, the CDR3 is TGTGCCAGCAGTTTCGGGACAGGACCACGGGGGGCCCTCCACTTT. Translation gives CASSFGTGPRGALHF. The chain has TRBV6-5 and TRBJ1-6; TRBD1 aligns across 8 bases. V trimming: 4 bases; J trimming: 14 bases; junction bases outside the gene matches: 13. Per germline, CDR1 MNHEY and CDR2 SVGAGI. CDR3 size: 15 residues.

The J gene is TRBJ2-7, the V gene TRBV12-3 or TRBV12-4; D not resolved. The CDR3 covers 13 residues. V gave up 3 bases and J gave up 5 bases, with 11 bases separating them. The CDR3: CASSFGDWNEQYF. The CDR3 region has the DNA TGTGCCAGCAGTTTCGGAGACTGGAACGAGCAGTACTTC.

The chain has TRBV5-1 and TRBJ2-3, with D hard to call. The V end was cut by 0 bases, the J end by 2 bases, with 13 bases between. This CDR3 has 16 amino acids. Germline V gene lookup returns CDR1 SGHRS and CDR2 YFSETQ. CDR3 in amino acids: CASSLARRRTTDTQYF. DNA for the CDR3: TGCGCCAGCAGCTTGGCGCGTCGCCGAACCACAGATACGCAGTATTTT.

V and J are TRBV7-9 and TRBJ2-1, with 7 bases lining up with TRBD2. The CDR3 runs 15 residues. J was trimmed by 3 bases and V by 7 bases; bases with no gene match: 9. Per germline, CDR1 SEHNR and CDR2 FQNEAQ (reference sequence). Here the CDR3 DNA reads TGTGCCAGCATCGAAGTTAGCGGGCACTACAATGAGCAGTTCTTC. Residues: CASIEVSGHYNEQFF.

The chain is built from TRBV6-1 and TRBJ2-5, with a tentative D call TRBD1 (6 bases). Germline V gene lookup returns CDR1 MNHNS and CDR2 SASEGT. The CDR3 runs to 17 residues. Trimming removed 1 base at V and 0 bases at J, with 15 bases between. The CDR3 nucleotides read TGTGCCAGCAGTGAAGTTCGGACAGCTTGGTACCAAGAGACCCAGTACTTC. This gives the protein CASSEVRTAWYQETQYF.

The chain employs TRBV6-2 or TRBV6-3 and TRBJ2-1; 7 positions agree with TRBD1. The CDR3 totals 15 residues. With V trimmed by 3 bases and J by 3 bases, 5 bases remained unmatched. Germline V gene data show CDR1 as MNHEY and CDR2 as SVGEGT. The CDR3 DNA follows: TGTGCCAGCAGTTATACCGGGACAGACTACAATGAGCAGTTCTTC. Protein: CASSYTGTDYNEQFF.

A single count supports this clone. This sequence joins TRBV18 and TRBJ2-5; a possible D gene is TRBD1 (6 bases). Trimming pared 1 base from V and 2 bases from J, leaving 11 bases between. CDR3 length: 15 residues. Germline V gene sequence: CDR1 KGHSH, CDR2 LQKENI. The CDR3 coding sequence is TGTGCCAGCTCACCACTTCAGGGGAATCAAGAGACCCAGTACTTC. Its protein is CASSPLQGNQETQYF.

The rearrangement uses TRBV6-6 and TRBJ1-6; D gene uncertain. The V end was cut by 5 bases, the J end by 0 bases, with 17 bases between. This CDR3 comprises 18 residues. Germline-derived CDR1 and CDR2 are MNHNY and SVGAGI (reference sequence). The CDR3 DNA reads as TGTGCCAGCAGTCCGCACAGAGACCCGAGCTCCTATAATTCACCCCTCCACTTT. This encodes CASSPHRDPSSYNSPLHF.

The chain couples TRBV4-2 to TRBJ1-2; 8 bases fit TRBD1. This CDR3 spans 17 amino acids. V gave up 2 bases and J gave up 4 bases; unmatched junction bases: 12. CDR1 is LGHNA and CDR2 is YNFKEQ in the germline V gene. The CDR3 DNA sequence: TGTGCCAGCAGCCAACCCGCTTCCCGCGGGACAGGCTATGGCTACACCTTC. It translates to CASSQPASRGTGYGYTF.

This sequence joins TRBV19 and TRBJ1-1; tentative D call: TRBD1 (5 bases). This CDR3 contains 13 residues. V lost 0 bases and J 6 bases, leaving 8 bases between the germline ends. From germline, CDR1 is LNHDA and CDR2 SQIVND (reference sequence). CDR3 amino acids: CASSIDPRAEAFF. The CDR3 coding sequence is TGTGCCAGTAGTATAGATCCCAGGGCTGAAGCTTTCTTT.

The count of this clone is one. The rearrangement links TRBV4-1 to TRBJ2-2, with D possibly matching TRBD1 (6 bases). The V and J ends lost 4 bases and 0 bases respectively, with 12 bases between them. Germline V gene lookup returns CDR1 MGHRA and CDR2 YSYEKL. This CDR3 has 16 amino acids. In DNA, the CDR3 is TGCGCCAGCAGCCGAGGGACATCCGCGAACACCGGGGAGCTGTTTTTT. Its protein is CASSRGTSANTGELFF.

The rearrangement uses TRBV6-6 and TRBJ2-3; a weak D match, TRBD2 (6 bases). The CDR3 has 16 amino acids. CDR1 is MNHNY, CDR2 SVGAGI, per germline (reference sequence). V lost 6 bases to trimming and J lost 5 bases, with 21 bases between them. CDR3 in DNA: TGTGCCAGCAGCTCTACCGTAGTGGGAGCGGGAGATACGCAGTATTTT. Its translation: CASSSTVVGAGDTQYF.

This clone is a singleton in its sample. The CDR3 here is CASTRDRGGNGYTF. CDR3 sequence (DNA): TGTGCCAGCACCCGGGACAGGGGAGGGAATGGCTACACCTTC. This sequence joins TRBV6-5 and TRBJ1-2, with TRBD1 matching over 10 bases. V lost 7 bases and J lost 6; bases outside the gene matches: 8. Germline V gene data show CDR1 as MNHEY and CDR2 as SVGAGI. CDR3 size: 14 residues.

The chain couples TRBV6-5 to TRBJ1-2, with D unresolved. Germline loops: CDR1 MNHEY, CDR2 SVGAGI. The V gene lost 6 bases and the J gene lost 2 bases, with 10 bases spanning the gap. CDR3 length: 13 amino acids. CDR3 in DNA: TGTGCCAGCAGGGTCGACAACAACTATGGCTACACCTTC. Its protein product is CASRVDNNYGYTF.

CDR3 protein: CAISLGQGYEQYF. CDR3 coding DNA: TGTGCCATCAGCCTCGGACAGGGGTACGAGCAGTACTTC. V is TRBV10-3 and J is TRBJ2-7; 9 nucleotides align to TRBD1. The CDR3 is made up of 13 amino acids. Germline-derived CDR1 and CDR2 are ENHRY and SYGVKD. V shed 6 bases and J 4 bases; nucleotides not matched to a gene: 4.

This sequence joins TRBV27 and TRBJ2-1; 10 bases are shared with TRBD1. The CDR3 is 12 residues long. The ends lost 5 bases at V and 16 bases at J; junction bases unmatched: 8. CDR1 and CDR2 (germline): MNHEY, SMNVEV (reference sequence). The chain's CDR3 is CASSQRQGAKFF. CDR3 DNA sequence: TGTGCCAGCAGTCAACGACAGGGGGCAAAATTCTTC.